The sequence of this T cell receptor beta chain was determined in a study of ipilimumab plus nivolumab after autologous stem cell transplantation (dated by TCRdb to the early 2020s). The study in broad terms: A median of about five ipilimumab doses and fewer than ten nivolumab doses was received by trial patients. The intent-to-treat population of the trial consisted of under 45 patients. Patients undergoing autologous transplant for high-risk diffuse large B cell lymphoma, mature T cell lymphoma, or multiple myeloma were enrolled in the trial.

There are 19 amino acids in the CDR3, from cysteine to phenylalanine inclusive. Only the CDR3 DNA is retained, 57 bases long and in frame from the first base. Germline trimming amounts to 4 bases on V and 11 bases on J, with 26 as the count of junction bases outside the gene matches. Based on the germline V gene, the CDR1 and CDR2 sequences are ENHRY and SYGVKD. The paper as a whole reports these results and caveats: The authors stated that profiles of the T cell receptor repertoire, regulatory T cell phenotype and gut microbiota provided a biologic rationale for studying this approach further. The authors concluded that, as post-transplant consolidation, combined checkpoint inhibition appeared tolerable.

This clone was seen just once. Its target antigen remains unknown. It has no much larger one-base neighbor in the sample; base qualities were not kept. The protocol used for the library was the immunoSEQ multiplex PCR assay. What TCRdb holds here is the immuneACCESS table cut down to in-frame rearrangements. Part of the clones is not present; checked against another copy, under half of the missing clones reflect an unresolved V gene, and the others are unexplained. This sample lists over 2,000 clones; approximately 95% were detected once. The ten most abundant clones make up roughly 1.7% of the sample. Checkpoint therapy was initiated 14 to 28 days after autologous transplant, and ipilimumab was administered at 1 mg/kg intravenously on day 1 of selected weeks. Patients received nivolumab at 3 mg/kg intravenously on day 1 of weeks 1, 4, 7, 10, and every two weeks through week 26. This Phase Ib clinical trial tested ipilimumab plus nivolumab, a combined checkpoint inhibition, as consolidation after autologous stem cell transplantation.

This clonotype originated in a male donor with primary mediastinal lymphoma. In this chain, TRBV10-3 is recombined with TRBJ1-3, with 7 bases matching TRBD1. This specimen was PBMCs, taken in a trial of ipilimumab plus nivolumab as post-transplant consolidation. The nucleotides are TGTGCCATCAGTGGTTCTAATCAACCTCCGGGACAGTCCTTTTCGGCCATATATTTT. It translates as CAISGSNQPPGQSFSAIYF.